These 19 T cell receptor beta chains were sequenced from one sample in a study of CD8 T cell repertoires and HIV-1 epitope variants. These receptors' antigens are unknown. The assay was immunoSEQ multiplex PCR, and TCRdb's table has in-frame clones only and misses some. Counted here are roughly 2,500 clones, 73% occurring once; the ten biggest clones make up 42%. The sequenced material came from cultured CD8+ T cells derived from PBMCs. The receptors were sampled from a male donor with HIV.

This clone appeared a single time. The CDR3 nucleotides read TGTGCCAGCAGCTCACACACGGGCAGATCCTCCTACAATGAGCAGTTCTTC. Translation gives CASSSHTGRSSYNEQFF. The genes are TRBV7-9 and TRBJ2-1; D remains ambiguous. Trimming left V 4 bases short and J 0 bases short, with 16 bases between. CDR1 and CDR2 (germline): SEHNR, FQNEAQ (reference sequence). This CDR3 has 17 residues.

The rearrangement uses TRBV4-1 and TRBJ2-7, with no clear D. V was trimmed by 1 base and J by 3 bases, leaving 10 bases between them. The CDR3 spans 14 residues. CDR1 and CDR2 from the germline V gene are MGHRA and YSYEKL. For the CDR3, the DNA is TGCGCCAGCAGCCAAGCCGTGGAGCTCTACGAGCAGTACTTC. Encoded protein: CASSQAVELYEQYF.

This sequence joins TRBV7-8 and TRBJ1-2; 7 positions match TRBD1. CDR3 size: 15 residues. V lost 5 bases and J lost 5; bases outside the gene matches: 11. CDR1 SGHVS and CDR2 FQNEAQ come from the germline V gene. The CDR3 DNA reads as TGTGCCAGCAGCGACGGACAGGTATCGCCGTATGGCTACACCTTC. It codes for CASSDGQVSPYGYTF.

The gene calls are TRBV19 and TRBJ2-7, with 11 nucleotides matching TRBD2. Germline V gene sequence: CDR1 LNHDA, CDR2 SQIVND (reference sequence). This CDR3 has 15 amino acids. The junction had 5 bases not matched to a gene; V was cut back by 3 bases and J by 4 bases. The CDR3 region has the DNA TGTGCCAGTAGTATCCGACTAGCGGGGATTTACGAGCAGTACTTC. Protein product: CASSIRLAGIYEQYF.

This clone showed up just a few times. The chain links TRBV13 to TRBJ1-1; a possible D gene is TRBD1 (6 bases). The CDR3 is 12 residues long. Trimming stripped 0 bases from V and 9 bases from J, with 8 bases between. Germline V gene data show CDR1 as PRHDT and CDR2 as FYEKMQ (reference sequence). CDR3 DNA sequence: TGTGCCAGCAGCTTAGGTGACAGGAAAGCTTTCTTT. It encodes CASSLGDRKAFF.

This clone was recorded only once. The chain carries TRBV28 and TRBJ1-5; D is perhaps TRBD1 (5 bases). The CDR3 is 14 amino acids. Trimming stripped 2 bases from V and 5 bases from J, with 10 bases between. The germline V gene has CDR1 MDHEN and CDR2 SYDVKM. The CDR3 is CASSLEQAYQPQHF. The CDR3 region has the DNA TGTGCCAGCAGTTTAGAACAGGCATATCAGCCCCAGCATTTT.

The CDR3 nucleotides are TGTGCCAGCAGCTTGTGGGCGGAGGAGGATCAGCCCCAGCATTTT. Amino acids: CASSLWAEEDQPQHF. This rearrangement joins TRBV5-4 to TRBJ1-5; D is unclear. CDR1 is SGHNT, CDR2 YYREEE, per germline (reference sequence). V gave up 1 base and J gave up 5 bases, with 13 bases separating them. This CDR3 region has 15 residues.

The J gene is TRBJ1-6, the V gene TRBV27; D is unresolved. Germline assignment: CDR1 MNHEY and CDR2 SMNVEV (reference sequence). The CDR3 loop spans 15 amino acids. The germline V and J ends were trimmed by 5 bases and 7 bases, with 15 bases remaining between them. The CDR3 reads CASSPPRGLNSPLHF. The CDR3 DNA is TGTGCCAGCAGTCCGCCCCGGGGATTGAATTCACCCCTCCACTTT.

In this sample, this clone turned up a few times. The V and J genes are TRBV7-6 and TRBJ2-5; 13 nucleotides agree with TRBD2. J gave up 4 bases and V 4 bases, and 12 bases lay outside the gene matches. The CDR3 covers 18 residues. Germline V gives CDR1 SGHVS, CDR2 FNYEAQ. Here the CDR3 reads CASSYLPGGLAGSETQYF. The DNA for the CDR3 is TGTGCCAGCAGCTACTTACCGGGGGGACTAGCGGGGTCAGAGACCCAGTACTTC. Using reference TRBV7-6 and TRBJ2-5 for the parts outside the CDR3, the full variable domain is GAGVSQSPRYKVTKRGQDVALRCDPISGHVSLYWYRQALGQGPEFLTYFNYEAQQDKSGLPNDRFSAERPEGSISTLTIQRTEQRDSAMYRCASSYLPGGLAGSETQYFGPGTRLLVL.

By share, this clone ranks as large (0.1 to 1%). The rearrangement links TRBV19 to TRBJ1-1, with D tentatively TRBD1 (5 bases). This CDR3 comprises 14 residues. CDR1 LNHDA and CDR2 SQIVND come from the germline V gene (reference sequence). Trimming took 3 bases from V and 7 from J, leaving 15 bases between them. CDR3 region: CASSIGGAALEAFF. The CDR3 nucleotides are TGTGCCAGTAGTATTGGCGGGGCAGCCCTTGAAGCTTTCTTT.

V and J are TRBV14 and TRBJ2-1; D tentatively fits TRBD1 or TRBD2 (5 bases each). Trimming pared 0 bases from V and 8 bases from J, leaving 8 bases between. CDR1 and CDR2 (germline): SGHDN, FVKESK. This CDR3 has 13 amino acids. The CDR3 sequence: CASSQERGDEQFF. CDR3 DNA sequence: TGTGCCAGCAGCCAAGAGCGAGGGGATGAGCAGTTCTTC. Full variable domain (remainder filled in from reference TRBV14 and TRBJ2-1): EAGVTQFPSHSVIEKGQTVTLRCDPISGHDNLYWYRRVMGKEIKFLLHFVKESKQDESGMPNNRFLAERTGGTYSTLKVQPAELEDSGVYFCASSQERGDEQFFGPGTRLTVL.

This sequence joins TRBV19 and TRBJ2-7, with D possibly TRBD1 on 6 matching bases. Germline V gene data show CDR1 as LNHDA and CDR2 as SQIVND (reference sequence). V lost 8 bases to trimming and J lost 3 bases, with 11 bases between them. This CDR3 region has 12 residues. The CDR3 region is CASGGLGYEQYF. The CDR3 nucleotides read TGTGCCAGTGGGGGCCTGGGCTACGAGCAGTACTTC. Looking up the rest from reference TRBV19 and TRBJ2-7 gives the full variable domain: DGGITQSPKYLFRKEGQNVTLSCEQNLNHDAMYWYRQDPGQGLRLIYYSQIVNDFQKGDIAEGYSVSREKKESFPLTVTSAQKNPTAFYLCASGGLGYEQYFGPGTRLTVT.

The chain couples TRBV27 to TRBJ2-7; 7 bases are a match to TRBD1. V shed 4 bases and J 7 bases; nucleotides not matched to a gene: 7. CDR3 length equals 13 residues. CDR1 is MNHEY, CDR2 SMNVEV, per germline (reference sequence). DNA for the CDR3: TGTGCCAGCAGTTCCCAGGGGGAATGGGAGCAGTACTTC. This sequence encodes CASSSQGEWEQYF.

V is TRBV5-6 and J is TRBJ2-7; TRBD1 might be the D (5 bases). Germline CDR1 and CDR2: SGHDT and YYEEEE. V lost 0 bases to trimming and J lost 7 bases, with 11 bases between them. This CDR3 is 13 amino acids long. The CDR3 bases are TGTGCCAGCAGCTTGGGACAGTCCTCAGAGCAGTACTTC. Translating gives CASSLGQSSEQYF.

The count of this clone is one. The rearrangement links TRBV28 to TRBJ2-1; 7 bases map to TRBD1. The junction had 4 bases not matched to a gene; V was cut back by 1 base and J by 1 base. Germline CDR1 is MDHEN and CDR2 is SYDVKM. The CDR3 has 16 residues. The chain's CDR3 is CASSLSQGISYNEQFF. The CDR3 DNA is TGTGCCAGCAGTTTATCACAGGGGATATCCTACAATGAGCAGTTCTTC.

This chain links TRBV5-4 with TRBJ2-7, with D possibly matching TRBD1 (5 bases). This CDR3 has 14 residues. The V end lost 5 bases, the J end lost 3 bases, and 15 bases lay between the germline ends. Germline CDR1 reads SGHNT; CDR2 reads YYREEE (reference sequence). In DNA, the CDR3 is TGTGCCAGCAGTTTGCAGGGTTCAGACTACGAGCAGTACTTC. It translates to CASSLQGSDYEQYF.

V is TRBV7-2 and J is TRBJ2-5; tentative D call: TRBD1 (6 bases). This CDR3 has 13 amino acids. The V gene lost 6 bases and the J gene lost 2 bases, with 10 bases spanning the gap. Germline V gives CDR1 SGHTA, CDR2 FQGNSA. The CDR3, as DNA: TGTGCCAGCAGGCACGGGACACAAGAGACCCAGTACTTC. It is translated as CASRHGTQETQYF.

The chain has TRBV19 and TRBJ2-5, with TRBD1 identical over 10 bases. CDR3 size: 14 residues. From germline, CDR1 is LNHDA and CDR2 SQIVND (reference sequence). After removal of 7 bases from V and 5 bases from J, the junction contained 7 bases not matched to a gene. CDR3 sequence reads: CASTLRQGAETQYF. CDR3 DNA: TGTGCCAGTACCCTTAGACAGGGGGCGGAGACCCAGTACTTC.

The CDR3 DNA reads TGTGCCATCAGTGAGCCGGCAGGGATGACTCCTGGAAACACCATATATTTT. Amino acids: CAISEPAGMTPGNTIYF. This chain connects TRBV10-3 to TRBJ1-3, with D maybe TRBD1 (5 bases). The CDR3 length is 17 residues. The germline V gene encodes CDR1 ENHRY and CDR2 SYGVKD. Trimming removed 2 bases from V and 2 bases from J, with 16 bases in between.